The next 32 T cell receptor beta chains were all read from a single sample in a study of blood T cell repertoires in COVID-19. The assay was immunoSEQ multiplex PCR, and TCRdb's table has in-frame clones only and misses some. Of roughly 200,000 clones in the sample, 65% to 85% were seen once. The sequencing input was peripheral blood. The receptors shown here come from a man aged 45 to 65 with active or convalescent COVID-19.

V and J are TRBV24-1 and TRBJ2-5, with 9 bases fitting TRBD1. Unmatched junction bases numbered 2, after V lost 10 bases and J lost 3 bases. Germline values: CDR1 KGHDR, CDR2 SFDVKD. This CDR3 region has 12 residues. The CDR3 DNA reads as TGTGCCACTCGGGACAGGGAAGAGACCCAGTACTTC. Translating it yields CATRDREETQYF.

V usage is TRBV30 and J usage is TRBJ1-1; 8 nucleotides match TRBD1. V dropped 0 bases and J dropped 6; count of bases not matched to a gene: 0. This CDR3 region has 12 residues. Per germline, CDR1 GTSNPN and CDR2 SVGIG (reference sequence). Written as DNA, the CDR3 is TGTGCCTGGAGTGTACAGGGGGCTGAAGCTTTCTTT. Residues: CAWSVQGAEAFF.

Worth noting for this clone: The junction departs from the called germline gene at one end, perhaps through a read error. This chain joins TRBV3-1 (or the pseudogene TRBV3-2) and TRBJ1-6; D may be TRBD1 (6 bases). The CDR3 runs 14 residues. Germline V CDR1 and CDR2: LGHDT, YNNKEL (reference sequence). The CDR3 DNA reads as TGTGCCAGCAGCCAAGGGCAGGGGTATTCGCCCCTCCACTTT. Protein sequence: CASSQGQGYSPLHF.

This chain joins TRBV6-5 and TRBJ1-3, with 10 bases fitting TRBD1. The CDR3 has 15 amino acids. CDR1 MNHEY and CDR2 SVGAGI come from the germline V gene. Trimming at V came to 6 bases and at J to 2 bases, leaving 4 bases not matched to a gene. DNA of the CDR3: TGTGCCAGCAGGACAGGGGGCTTAACTGGAAACACCATATATTTT. Its translation: CASRTGGLTGNTIYF.

V usage is TRBV18 and J usage is TRBJ2-6; TRBD1 matches 8 bases. There are 17 residues in the CDR3. With 3 bases clipped from V and 0 bases from J, the junction kept 4 bases outside the gene matches. Germline CDR1 and CDR2: KGHSH and LQKENI. In nucleotides, the CDR3 is TGTGCCAGCTCACCCGGAGACAGGGGCTCTGGGGCCAACGTCCTGACTTTC. It is translated as CASSPGDRGSGANVLTF.

This clone appeared a single time. The gene calls are TRBV14 and TRBJ2-7, with TRBD1 matching 7 bases. V dropped 1 base and J dropped 2; count of bases not matched to a gene: 5. CDR3 length equals 15 residues. Germline CDR1 is SGHDN and CDR2 is FVKESK. CDR3 region: CASSQVDRDPYEQYF. CDR3 in DNA: TGTGCCAGCAGCCAAGTCGACAGGGATCCCTACGAGCAGTACTTC. The whole variable domain, filled in from reference TRBV14 and TRBJ2-7, reads EAGVTQFPSHSVIEKGQTVTLRCDPISGHDNLYWYRRVMGKEIKFLLHFVKESKQDESGMPNNRFLAERTGGTYSTLKVQPAELEDSGVYFCASSQVDRDPYEQYFGPGTRLTVT.

The chain employs TRBV27 and TRBJ1-6; 9 nucleotides line up with TRBD1. Losses at the gene ends were 1 base for V and 13 bases for J; bases not matched to a gene: 2. The CDR3 has 13 amino acids. Looked up from germline, CDR1 is MNHEY and CDR2 is SMNVEV (reference sequence). CDR3 protein: CASSLLGQGPLHF. The CDR3 DNA reads TGTGCCAGCAGTTTATTGGGACAGGGCCCCCTCCACTTT.

The chain has TRBV24-1 and TRBJ1-2; 9 bases line up with TRBD1. Germline lookup yields CDR1 KGHDR and CDR2 SFDVKD. The V segment lost 1 base and the J segment 2 bases; nucleotides outside the gene matches: 13. The CDR3 has 19 amino acids. In nucleotides, the CDR3 is TGTGCCACCAGTGATTTCCCGCGGGACAGGGTCCCAGAAAACTATGGCTACACCTTC. This translates into CATSDFPRDRVPENYGYTF.

The V gene is TRBV5-1, the J gene TRBJ1-2; TRBD1 matches 7 bases. CDR3 length equals 15 residues. The J segment lost 6 bases and the V segment lost 3 bases, leaving 11 bases of the junction unmatched. Per the germline V gene, CDR1 is SGHRS and CDR2 is YFSETQ. The CDR3 nucleotides read TGCGCCAGCAGCTGGGGGGACAGAGAAGTTAATGGCTACACCTTC. Its protein product is CASSWGDREVNGYTF.

This clone turned up a few times. The rearrangement uses TRBV19 and TRBJ1-6, with D possibly being TRBD1 (6 bases). The CDR3 is made up of 14 amino acids. From germline, CDR1 is LNHDA and CDR2 SQIVND (reference sequence). V was cut by 3 bases and J by 9 bases, with 12 bases left in between. CDR3 sequence: CASSIQQGISPLHF. The CDR3 DNA reads TGTGCCAGTAGTATCCAACAGGGAATTTCACCCCTCCACTTT.

The chain combines TRBV19 with TRBJ2-2; a weak D match, TRBD1 (5 bases). CDR1 and CDR2 (germline): LNHDA, SQIVND (reference sequence). CDR3 length: 14 residues. The V gene lost 3 bases and the J gene lost 6 bases, with 11 bases spanning the gap. CDR3 sequence reads: CASSMQGSAGELFF. CDR3 bases: TGTGCCAGTAGTATGCAGGGTTCGGCCGGGGAGCTGTTTTTT.

The chain carries TRBV2 and TRBJ1-2, with TRBD1 matching over 7 bases. With 2 bases clipped from V and 0 bases from J, the junction kept 12 bases outside the gene matches. The germline V gene has CDR1 SNHLY and CDR2 FYNNEI. The CDR3 is 18 amino acids. CDR3: CASSEINRGNKTNYGYTF. DNA for the CDR3: TGTGCCAGCAGTGAAATTAACAGGGGAAATAAAACTAACTATGGCTACACCTTC.

The chain carries TRBV30 and TRBJ1-6; 7 positions match TRBD1. J lost 3 bases, V lost 2 bases, and 7 bases had no gene match. This CDR3 contains 16 residues. The germline CDR1 and CDR2 sequences are GTSNPN and SVGIG (reference sequence). The CDR3 region is CAWSKGGTSYNSPLHF. The CDR3 DNA reads TGTGCCTGGAGTAAAGGGGGCACCAGCTATAATTCACCCCTCCACTTT.

This chain joins TRBV6-6 and TRBJ1-2; 9 bases line up with TRBD1. CDR3 length: 14 amino acids. V lost 8 bases, J lost 4 bases, and 8 bases stayed unmatched. The V gene's germline CDR1 is MNHNY and CDR2 SVGAGI (reference sequence). CDR3 amino acids: CASDAGDRAYGYTF. Here the CDR3 DNA reads TGTGCCAGCGATGCAGGGGACAGGGCCTATGGCTACACCTTC.

This sequence joins TRBV5-4 and TRBJ1-1, with 7 bases fitting TRBD1. The germline CDR1 and CDR2 sequences are SGHNT and YYREEE (reference sequence). The CDR3 extends over 15 amino acids. V lost 7 bases and J lost 2; bases outside the gene matches: 11. CDR3 region: CASLLPGTANTEAFF. The CDR3 coding sequence is TGTGCCAGCCTCCTTCCCGGGACAGCAAACACTGAAGCTTTCTTT. The full variable domain, in which reference TRBV5-4 and TRBJ1-1 provide the parts outside the CDR3, is ETGVTQSPTHLIKTRGQQVTLRCSSQSGHNTVSWYQQALGQGPQFIFQYYREEENGRGNFPPRFSGLQFPNYSSELNVNALELDDSALYLCASLLPGTANTEAFFGQGTRLTVV.

As concerns this clone: A single base separates this from a much larger clone, so it may be a read error. The chain has TRBV11-3 and TRBJ1-1; TRBD1 matches at 7 bases. The V segment lost 3 bases and the J segment 0 bases; nucleotides outside the gene matches: 1. The germline CDR1 and CDR2 sequences are SGHNT and YENEEA. The length of the CDR3 is 14 residues. CDR3 nucleotides: TGTGCCAGCAGCTTGGGACAGATGAACACTGAAGCTTTCTTT. Translated: CASSLGQMNTEAFF.

The V and J genes are TRBV5-1 and TRBJ2-1; perhaps TRBD2 as D (6 bases). CDR1 is SGHRS, CDR2 YFSETQ, per germline. The length of the CDR3 is 13 residues. The V end was cut by 4 bases, the J end by 9 bases, with 14 bases between. The CDR3 coding sequence is TGCGCCAGCAGCAGAAGACTAGAAAGTGAGCAGTTCTTC. Protein: CASSRRLESEQFF. Based on the CDR3 plus reference TRBV5-1 and TRBJ2-1, the full variable domain is KAGVTQTPRYLIKTRGQQVTLSCSPISGHRSVSWYQQTPGQGLQFLFEYFSETQRNKGNFPGRFSGRQFSNSRSEMNVSTLELGDSALYLCASSRRLESEQFFGPGTRLTVL.

This chain uses TRBV7-7 with TRBJ2-7; D is unclear. CDR1 is SSHAT, CDR2 FNYEAQ, per germline (reference sequence). The CDR3 contains 14 residues. V lost 2 bases and J 0 bases, leaving 8 bases between the germline ends. CDR3 nucleotide sequence: TGTGCCAGCAGCTTAAACGACAACTCCTACGAGCAGTACTTC. It codes for CASSLNDNSYEQYF.

This chain links TRBV2 with TRBJ1-2; maybe TRBD1 (6 bases). The CDR3 length is 14 residues. Trimming shortened V by 2 bases and J by 4 bases, and 11 bases separated the two germline ends. Germline CDR1 and CDR2: SNHLY and FYNNEI. The CDR3 DNA is TGTGCCAGCAGTGAATCAGGGGATCCCTATGGCTACACCTTC. It specifies CASSESGDPYGYTF. Full variable domain (remainder filled in from reference TRBV2 and TRBJ1-2): EPEVTQTPSHQVTQMGQEVILRCVPISNHLYFYWYRQILGQKVEFLVSFYNNEISEKSEIFDDQFSVERPDGSNFTLKIRSTKLEDSAMYFCASSESGDPYGYTFGSGTRLTVV.

The V gene is TRBV4-2, the J gene TRBJ1-6, with TRBD1 identical over 11 bases. J lost 9 bases, V lost 1 base, and 2 bases had no gene match. Germline CDR1 LGHNA, CDR2 YNFKEQ. CDR3 length equals 15 residues. The CDR3 sequence is CASSQVGTGGSPLHF. CDR3 DNA sequence: TGTGCCAGCAGCCAAGTTGGGACAGGGGGTTCACCCCTCCACTTT.

The chain uses TRBV5-1 and TRBJ2-5, with a weak D call TRBD1 (6 bases). Trimming took 0 bases from V and 5 from J, leaving 23 bases between them. CDR3 size: 18 residues. Per germline, CDR1 SGHRS and CDR2 YFSETQ. The CDR3 loop is CASSLGYRDPRGTETQYF. DNA for the CDR3: TGCGCCAGCAGCTTGGGGTACAGGGACCCTAGGGGGACGGAGACCCAGTACTTC. Full variable domain (outside the CDR3, taken from reference TRBV5-1 and TRBJ2-5): KAGVTQTPRYLIKTRGQQVTLSCSPISGHRSVSWYQQTPGQGLQFLFEYFSETQRNKGNFPGRFSGRQFSNSRSEMNVSTLELGDSALYLCASSLGYRDPRGTETQYFGPGTRLLVL.

Points on this clone: The same CDR3 also results from other DNA sequences found in this sample. V gene TRBV12-3 or TRBV12-4 combines with J gene TRBJ1-1; no clear D gene. Trimming removed 3 bases at V and 2 bases at J, with 7 bases between. This CDR3 is 13 amino acids long. CDR3 in amino acids: CASSFGLNTEAFF. CDR3 nucleotide sequence: TGTGCCAGCAGTTTTGGTCTAAACACTGAAGCTTTCTTT.

V usage is TRBV9 and J usage is TRBJ1-1; possibly TRBD1 for D (6 bases). The CDR3 loop spans 14 amino acids. Trimming left V 0 bases short and J 3 bases short, with 9 bases between. Germline assignment: CDR1 SGDLS and CDR2 YYNGEE. CDR3 DNA sequence: TGTGCCAGCAGCGTAGTTGACAGGTACACTGAAGCTTTCTTT. This gives the protein CASSVVDRYTEAFF.

This clone was found once. The gene calls are TRBV29-1 and TRBJ2-2; 10 bases are a match to TRBD1. Trimming took 7 bases from V and 0 from J; bases not matched to a gene: 2. The CDR3 length is 14 residues. The germline V gene has CDR1 SQVTM and CDR2 ANQGSEA. The CDR3 loop reads CSAGQGANTGELFF. CDR3 bases: TGCAGCGCCGGACAGGGGGCGAACACCGGGGAGCTGTTTTTT.

The chain couples TRBV7-3 to TRBJ2-5, with TRBD2 identical over 9 bases. Trimming cost V 0 bases and J 4 bases; bases outside gene matches: 0. The CDR3 length is 14 residues. CDR1 and CDR2 (germline): SGHTA, FQGTGA. In nucleotides, the CDR3 is TGTGCCAGCAGCTTAACTAGCGGGGGAGAGACCCAGTACTTC. It yields the protein CASSLTSGGETQYF.

The chain carries TRBV27 and TRBJ2-3, with 10 bases that match TRBD1. V was pared by 3 bases and J by 4 bases, with 4 bases of the junction left unmatched. Germline V gene data show CDR1 as MNHEY and CDR2 as SMNVEV (reference sequence). The CDR3 length is 15 residues. The CDR3 is CASSFWGQGSDTQYF. The CDR3 nucleotides are TGTGCCAGCAGTTTTTGGGGACAGGGGTCAGATACGCAGTATTTT.

V and J are TRBV6-5 and TRBJ1-3; D might be TRBD1 (6 bases). The germline V and J ends were trimmed by 8 bases and 0 bases, with 11 bases remaining between them. This CDR3 has 14 residues. The germline gives CDR1 MNHEY, CDR2 SVGAGI. CDR3 region: CASGHRDSGNTIYF. In DNA, the CDR3 is TGTGCCAGCGGGCACAGGGACTCTGGAAACACCATATATTTT.

This clone was detected only once. Written as DNA, the CDR3 is TGTGCCTGGCTCACGGGGGATGGCTACACCTTC. This gives the protein CAWLTGDGYTF. V and J are TRBV30 and TRBJ1-2; maybe TRBD1 (5 bases). Germline CDR1 reads GTSNPN; CDR2 reads SVGIG (reference sequence). V lost 5 bases to trimming and J lost 6 bases, with 10 bases between them. This CDR3 contains 11 residues.

There are a few counts of this clone. This chain joins TRBV3-1 (or the pseudogene TRBV3-2) and TRBJ2-2, with TRBD1 as a possible D gene (7 bases). V was clipped by 7 bases and J by 2 bases, with 20 bases between them. The CDR3 is made up of 17 amino acids. Germline V gives CDR1 LGHDT, CDR2 YNNKEL (reference sequence). CDR3 bases: TGTGCCAGCACCTCCGAGGGGGCGGGGATTAACACCGGGGAGCTGTTTTTT. It translates to CASTSEGAGINTGELFF.

The chain uses TRBV18 and TRBJ1-2, with unresolved D. The CDR3 runs to 13 residues. V dropped 2 bases and J dropped 8 bases, with 12 bases sitting between them. Germline CDR1 and CDR2: KGHSH and LQKENI. In nucleotides, the CDR3 is TGTGCCAGCTCACCATCTACTATGATGGGCTACACCTTC. Translated, it gives CASSPSTMMGYTF.

The chain is built from TRBV27 and TRBJ1-5; 7 positions agree with TRBD1. With V trimmed by 8 bases and J by 2 bases, 0 bases remained unmatched. This CDR3 comprises 12 residues. Germline CDR1 reads MNHEY; CDR2 reads SMNVEV (reference sequence). The CDR3 DNA reads TGTGCCAGCGGACAGGGCAATCAGCCCCAGCATTTT. Protein sequence: CASGQGNQPQHF.

This chain joins TRBV30 and TRBJ2-3, with 7 bases identical to TRBD1. Looked up from germline, CDR1 is GTSNPN and CDR2 is SVGIG (reference sequence). CDR3 length: 12 amino acids. J lost 4 bases, V lost 5 bases, and 3 bases had no gene match. CDR3 region: CAWGDSPDTQYF. The CDR3 coding sequence is TGTGCCTGGGGGGACAGCCCAGATACGCAGTATTTT.